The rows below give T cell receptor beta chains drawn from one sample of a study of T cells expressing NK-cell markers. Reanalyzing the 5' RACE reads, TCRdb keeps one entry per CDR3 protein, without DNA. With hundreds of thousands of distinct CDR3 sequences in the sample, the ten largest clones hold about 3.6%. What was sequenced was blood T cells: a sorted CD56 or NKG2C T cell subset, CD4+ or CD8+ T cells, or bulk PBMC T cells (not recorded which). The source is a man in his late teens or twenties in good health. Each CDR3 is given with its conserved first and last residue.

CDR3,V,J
CASSQGQADYGYTF,TRBV4-1,TRBJ1-2
CASWDRVSYEQYF,TRBV27,TRBJ2-7
CATRDSYRNTQYF,TRBV27,TRBJ2-3
CASSLDPSTGYTF,TRBV11-3,TRBJ1-2
CASSLTGIAKNIQYF,TRBV12-3/TRBV12-4,TRBJ2-4
CASSQVSLAGNDVGELFF,TRBV4-2,TRBJ2-2
CASSRRIGTHTDTQYF,TRBV27,TRBJ2-3
CASSSRDSYTF,TRBV11-2,TRBJ1-2
CASSSLRAGEPYNEQFF,TRBV7-6,TRBJ2-1
CSVGGTSGNYNEQFF,TRBV29-1,TRBJ2-1
CSVALPDANEQFF,TRBV29-1,TRBJ2-1
CASSIGLAGPYNEQFF,TRBV5-1,TRBJ2-1
CAGETGRTEAFF,TRBV2,TRBJ1-1
CASSRRNSLFNEKLFF,TRBV7-6,TRBJ1-4
CASSFSPGRTNEQFF,TRBV7-2,TRBJ2-1
CRTSAGDKNTEAFF,TRBV20-1,TRBJ1-1
CASRAGGNTGELFF,TRBV5-1,TRBJ2-2
CASTPNRGLGEQYF,TRBV11-2,TRBJ2-7
CAWSVRGTGGYTF,TRBV30,TRBJ1-2
CASSLSGLHNEQFF,TRBV27,TRBJ2-1
CASSFHLAIDTQYF,TRBV12-3/TRBV12-4,TRBJ2-3
CASRTGTGLYNEQFF,TRBV2,TRBJ2-1
CASSPGGGLETEAFF,TRBV4-1,TRBJ1-1
CASSPNPGQTIGYTF,TRBV18,TRBJ1-2
CASSPAGGRAYEQYF,TRBV6-2/TRBV6-3,TRBJ2-7
CSVVPSGTLNEQFF,TRBV29-1,TRBJ2-1
CASSAPAGSSYEQYF,TRBV7-2,TRBJ2-7
CASSLRDRGGTDTQYF,TRBV28,TRBJ2-3
CASSLGIAANTGELFF,TRBV7-6,TRBJ2-2
CASSVSGTSGSYEQYF,TRBV9,TRBJ2-7
CASSPRLAGTSYEQYF,TRBV12-3/TRBV12-4,TRBJ2-7
CASSQDSPLHF,TRBV5-6,TRBJ1-6
CASSLLLGANEQYF,TRBV5-1,TRBJ2-7
CSARQSYNEQFF,TRBV29-1,TRBJ2-1
CASTIRRGAYGTSVNEQFF,TRBV12-3/TRBV12-4,TRBJ2-1
CSARDPRDAAQYF,TRBV20-1,TRBJ2-3
CASRWGTTDEQFF,TRBV11-2,TRBJ2-1
CASSLSGTSYEQHF,TRBV28,TRBJ2-7
CASSLELAGVTGELFF,TRBV5-1,TRBJ2-2
CSVEGTSGVRVTQYF,TRBV29-1,TRBJ2-3
CASSLVGTSQETQYF,TRBV7-8,TRBJ2-5
CASSQEGRVAGNSPLHF,TRBV4-1,TRBJ1-6
CASSVFGGANEKLFF,TRBV2,TRBJ1-4
CASSGGGATQYF,TRBV7-2,TRBJ2-5
CASSVVDRTNEQFF,TRBV9,TRBJ2-1
CASTVLGAIDNEQFF,TRBV27,TRBJ2-1